Reported below is one T cell receptor (beta chain). This sample is part of a study of blood T cell repertoires in COVID-19. Study-level information: T cells, B-cell-depleted T cells, or PBMCs provided the cDNA or gDNA that served as material.

Authors' methods: Amplifying reference gene primers gave estimates of nucleated cell counts. The method was immunoSEQ multiplex PCR; TCRdb's version includes in-frame clones alone and lacks a portion of them. V, J and clone size were drawn from that table, and D and trimming were deduced from the DNA. The top ten hold around 1.2% of the sample, which has fewer than 450,000 clones, 88% seen once. Germline-derived CDR1 and CDR2 are SGHTA and FQGNSA. After removal of 5 bases from V and 3 bases from J, the junction contained 5 bases not matched to a gene. The CDR3 is 16 amino acids. V usage is TRBV7-2 and J usage is TRBJ2-2; 11 nucleotides align to TRBD2. The TCR sequence derives from a woman in her late teens or twenties who had recovered from COVID-19. The sequenced sample consisted of PBMCs or T cells enriched from blood (not recorded which). CDR3 protein: CASSQRTSGYTGELFF. CDR3 nucleotide sequence: TGTGCCAGCAGCCAGCGGACTAGCGGGTACACCGGGGAGCTGTTTTTT.